These 12 T cell receptor beta chains share one sample of origin, sequenced in a study of cytomegalovirus exposure and HLA in healthy donors. Primers: 60 Vbeta forward and 13 Jbeta reverse. The method was immunoSEQ multiplex PCR; TCRdb's version includes in-frame clones alone and lacks a portion of them. Of 100,000 or so clones in the sample, around 62% were seen once. Sequenced: PBMCs. The receptors were sampled from a young man in good health and CMV-seropositive.

The J gene is TRBJ2-1, the V gene TRBV11-2, with 13 bases aligning to TRBD2. This CDR3 has 14 residues. J lost 6 bases, V lost 5 bases, and 1 base had no gene match. Germline V lookup: CDR1 SGHAT, CDR2 FQNNGV. The CDR3 bases are TGTGCCAGCAGCGGGACTAGCGGGGCCAATGAGCAGTTCTTC. It codes for CASSGTSGANEQFF.

The chain employs TRBV5-8 and TRBJ2-3, with 8 bases lining up with TRBD2. V gave up 8 bases and J gave up 6 bases; unmatched junction bases: 11. This CDR3 contains 14 residues. The germline gives CDR1 SGHTS, CDR2 YDEGEE. As DNA, the CDR3 is TGTGCCAGAGCACGGCGGGGGGCCGGGGATACGCAGTATTTT. Translation gives CARARRGAGDTQYF.

The chain recombines TRBV2 with TRBJ1-5; D gene uncertain. This CDR3 has 15 amino acids. V was trimmed by 2 bases and J by 2 bases, leaving 10 bases between them. Germline values: CDR1 SNHLY, CDR2 FYNNEI. Here the CDR3 reads CASSEQQLRNQPQHF. The CDR3 coding sequence is TGTGCCAGCAGTGAACAACAGCTACGCAATCAGCCCCAGCATTTT.

This clone was detected only a few times. V usage is TRBV2 and J usage is TRBJ2-5; unclear D gene. This CDR3 region has 12 residues. Germline lookup yields CDR1 SNHLY and CDR2 FYNNEI. V lost 7 bases, J lost 0 bases, and 6 bases lay in between. This CDR3 is CASMGYQETQYF. The CDR3 DNA sequence: TGTGCCAGCATGGGCTACCAAGAGACCCAGTACTTC.

V and J are TRBV5-1 and TRBJ2-5, with 10 bases lining up with TRBD2. The V gene's germline CDR1 is SGHRS and CDR2 YFSETQ. V was clipped by 5 bases and J by 7 bases; unmatched bases: 8. The CDR3 is 14 amino acids. The CDR3 bases are TGCGCCAGCAGAGCCAGCGGGGGGGCCGGGACCCAGTACTTC. Amino acids: CASRASGGAGTQYF.

The chain recombines TRBV6-1 with TRBJ1-3; tentatively, D is TRBD1 (6 bases). The V end lost 3 bases, the J end lost 0 bases, and 18 bases lay between the germline ends. Looked up from germline, CDR1 is MNHNS and CDR2 is SASEGT. The CDR3 is made up of 18 amino acids. CDR3 in amino acids: CASSDPGHLPNSGNTIYF. CDR3 in DNA: TGTGCCAGCAGTGACCCGGGACACCTCCCAAACTCTGGAAACACCATATATTTT.

CDR3 coding DNA: TGCGCCAGCAGCTGGAGCGGCACCGGGGAGCTGTTTTTT. It is translated as CASSWSGTGELFF. The chain links TRBV4-1 to TRBJ2-2, with a tentative D call TRBD2 (5 bases). Trimming left V 5 bases short and J 4 bases short, with 8 bases between. This CDR3 is 13 amino acids long. Germline loops: CDR1 MGHRA, CDR2 YSYEKL.

The CDR3 coding sequence is TGCGCCAGCAGCTTGGAGGGGGCGCATCGATACAATGAGCAGTTCTTC. Protein: CASSLEGAHRYNEQFF. This sequence joins TRBV5-1 and TRBJ2-1; TRBD1 matches 7 bases. The CDR3 extends over 16 amino acids. V was clipped by 0 bases and J by 4 bases; unmatched bases: 7. The germline V gene has CDR1 SGHRS and CDR2 YFSETQ.

This clone appeared a few times. The chain recombines TRBV4-1 with TRBJ1-1; D call uncertain. The germline V and J ends were trimmed by 4 bases and 4 bases, with 10 bases remaining between them. Germline V gene data show CDR1 as MGHRA and CDR2 as YSYEKL. CDR3 length equals 13 residues. CDR3 bases: TGCGCCAGCAGCCGCCGAGAAAGCACTGAAGCTTTCTTT. Residues: CASSRRESTEAFF.

The chain has TRBV2 and TRBJ1-2, with D perhaps TRBD1 (5 bases). This CDR3 spans 13 amino acids. The ends were cut back, 6 bases at V and 3 bases at J, with 11 bases in the middle. Germline V lookup: CDR1 SNHLY, CDR2 FYNNEI. In DNA, the CDR3 is TGTGCCAGCAGGGCGCCAGGGTACTATGGCTACACCTTC. Amino acids: CASRAPGYYGYTF.

V usage is TRBV5-1 and J usage is TRBJ1-6; 8 positions match TRBD1. The CDR3 spans 15 residues. V was pared by 3 bases and J by 10 bases, with 9 bases of the junction left unmatched. CDR1 is SGHRS and CDR2 is YFSETQ in the germline V gene. CDR3 in DNA: TGCGCCAGCAGCTCGGACAGGGAACGAGGGTCACCCCTCCACTTT. Protein sequence: CASSSDRERGSPLHF. The whole variable domain, remainder taken from reference TRBV5-1 and TRBJ1-6, is KAGVTQTPRYLIKTRGQQVTLSCSPISGHRSVSWYQQTPGQGLQFLFEYFSETQRNKGNFPGRFSGRQFSNSRSEMNVSTLELGDSALYLCASSSDRERGSPLHFGNGTRLTVT.

The V and J genes are TRBV6-6 and TRBJ1-1; 7 bases fit TRBD1. Trimming removed 4 bases from V and 4 bases from J; junction bases left unmatched: 6. The CDR3 runs 14 residues. The germline V gene has CDR1 MNHNY and CDR2 SVGAGI (reference sequence). In DNA form, the CDR3 reads TGTGCCAGCAGTTTGACCTCAGGGGGCACTGAAGCTTTCTTT. This sequence encodes CASSLTSGGTEAFF.